These 10 T cell receptor beta chains originate from one sample sequenced in a study of blood T cell repertoires in COVID-19. Sequencing was performed with immunoSEQ multiplex PCR; in TCRdb, only in-frame clones are kept and a portion is missing. The data hold under 300,000 clones, with about 90% observed a single time. Sequenced input: peripheral blood. Source of these receptors: a woman between 40 and 50 years old with acute or convalescent COVID-19.

The chain employs TRBV19 and TRBJ1-4, with 7 nucleotides matching TRBD1. The CDR3 runs 14 residues. Germline V CDR1 and CDR2: LNHDA, SQIVND (reference sequence). The V and J ends lost 3 bases and 5 bases, in that order; junction bases with no gene match: 3. The CDR3 nucleotides read TGTGCCAGTAGTATCCGGGACAGAAATGAAAAACTGTTTTTT. Translating gives CASSIRDRNEKLFF.

For the CDR3, the DNA is TGCGCCAGCAGCTTGGCGGGTGCAACTAATGAAAAACTGTTTTTT. Translated: CASSLAGATNEKLFF. The chain employs TRBV5-1 and TRBJ1-4; D is undetermined. The CDR3 runs 15 residues. Germline V gene sequence: CDR1 SGHRS, CDR2 YFSETQ. Deletions cut 0 bases from V and 0 bases from J, with 6 bases between.

The chain uses TRBV25-1 and TRBJ1-2; no clear D. The ends were cut back, 4 bases at V and 8 bases at J, with 14 bases in the middle. CDR3 length: 13 residues. Germline values: CDR1 MGHDK, CDR2 SYGVNS. This CDR3 reads CASSGRGGGGYTF. DNA for the CDR3: TGTGCCAGCAGTGGGCGGGGAGGTGGGGGCTACACCTTC.

The chain joins TRBV19 to TRBJ1-2; TRBD1 matches 8 bases. Germline V gene data show CDR1 as LNHDA and CDR2 as SQIVND (reference sequence). V was pared by 5 bases and J by 8 bases, with 4 bases of the junction left unmatched. This CDR3 contains 12 residues. The CDR3 DNA reads TGTGCCAGTAGTGCAGGGGGCGAGGGCTACACCTTC. As protein: CASSAGGEGYTF.

The V and J genes are TRBV5-1 and TRBJ1-6; D unresolved. Germline lookup yields CDR1 SGHRS and CDR2 YFSETQ. Trimming took 3 bases from V and 6 from J, leaving 22 bases between them. The CDR3 has 18 amino acids. This CDR3 reads CASSYSSPQAGVNSPLHF. CDR3 coding DNA: TGCGCCAGCAGCTACTCCTCCCCGCAGGCCGGGGTTAATTCACCCCTCCACTTT.

The chain has TRBV5-1 and TRBJ2-3; 11 bases line up with TRBD1. V shed 4 bases and J 4 bases; nucleotides not matched to a gene: 8. This CDR3 is built from 16 residues. CDR1 SGHRS and CDR2 YFSETQ come from the germline V gene. CDR3 sequence reads: CASSPGTGGSADTQYF. In DNA, the CDR3 is TGCGCCAGCAGCCCGGGGACAGGGGGTTCGGCAGATACGCAGTATTTT.

The chain has TRBV24-1 and TRBJ2-5; possible D gene TRBD2, 5 bases. Looked up from germline, CDR1 is KGHDR and CDR2 is SFDVKD. Trimming took off 0 bases at V and 4 bases at J, with 14 bases between the two ends. The CDR3 is 16 residues long. CDR3 amino acids: CATSDLGGGEAETQYF. CDR3 coding DNA: TGTGCCACCAGTGATTTGGGTGGAGGCGAGGCAGAGACCCAGTACTTC.

This chain connects TRBV9 to TRBJ2-1, with D possibly being TRBD2 (6 bases). Germline CDR1 is SGDLS and CDR2 is YYNGEE. The CDR3 has 14 residues. V lost 3 bases to trimming and J lost 3 bases, with 10 bases between them. CDR3: CASSAGVGYNEQFF. Here the CDR3 DNA reads TGTGCCAGCAGCGCGGGGGTCGGCTACAATGAGCAGTTCTTC.

The J gene is TRBJ2-1, the V gene TRBV2; D call uncertain. The V end lost 2 bases, the J end lost 9 bases, and 26 bases lay between the germline ends. The germline V gene has CDR1 SNHLY and CDR2 FYNNEI. The CDR3 is made up of 18 amino acids. The CDR3: CASSESLVQHSPTGEQFF. The CDR3, as DNA: TGTGCCAGCAGTGAAAGCCTGGTTCAGCACAGTCCTACCGGTGAGCAGTTCTTC.

The J gene is TRBJ1-3, the V gene TRBV4-1; D may be TRBD1 (5 bases). The CDR3 consists of 15 residues. Trimming removed 1 base at V and 2 bases at J, with 9 bases between. Germline loops: CDR1 MGHRA, CDR2 YSYEKL. The CDR3: CASSQVGRTGNTIYF. DNA for the CDR3: TGCGCCAGCAGCCAAGTGGGGCGAACTGGAAACACCATATATTTT.